The present TCR beta chain was sequenced within a study of blood T cell repertoires in COVID-19. Study information: Spain, Italy and the United States supplied samples that represented acute and convalescent COVID-19. The analysed material was cDNA or gDNA that came from T cells, B-cell-depleted T cells, or PBMCs.

Per germline, CDR1 SGHRS and CDR2 YFSETQ. V dropped 4 bases and J dropped 4; count of bases not matched to a gene: 5. This CDR3 contains 14 residues. Clones were read by immunoSEQ multiplex PCR, and TCRdb kept only the in-frame ones, dropping some. The sample contains approximately 390,000 clones, around 87% of which appear only once. For recovered donors of Cohort 3, there were two negative PCRs, clearance, or symptom resolution. The sequenced sample was PBMCs or T cells enriched from blood (not recorded which). This sequence joins TRBV5-1 and TRBJ2-3; 8 nucleotides match TRBD1. The source of this sequence is a woman in her forties or fifties who had recovered from COVID-19. The CDR3 reads CASSTRTGSDTQYF. Here the CDR3 DNA reads TGCGCCAGCAGCACCCGGACAGGGTCAGATACGCAGTATTTT.